A single sample is the source of the 19 T cell receptor beta chains below, sequenced in a study of CD8+ T cells in alopecia areata. RNA was isolated and reverse transcribed to cDNA, the sequencing template. Measured with immunoSEQ multiplex PCR; TCRdb has only the in-frame clones, and not every one. The profile covers 150,000 to 200,000 clones, with just over 65% appearing a single time and around 0.91% taken by the ten largest. As for treatment: oral pan-JAK inhibitor, 5-10 mg twice daily. The source material was CD4+ T cells sorted from blood, sampled at week 4, from a patient treated with tofacitinib. The source is a human donor with alopecia areata.

This clone was detected only a few times. This rearrangement joins TRBV6-1 to TRBJ1-5, with D possibly TRBD1 on 6 matching bases. The CDR3 runs to 14 residues. Trimming stripped 5 bases from V and 5 bases from J, with 13 bases between. Per germline, CDR1 MNHNS and CDR2 SASEGT. CDR3 DNA: TGTGCCAGCAGTAAACAGGGTTTATATCAGCCCCAGCATTTT. Its protein product is CASSKQGLYQPQHF.

The gene calls are TRBV29-1 and TRBJ2-5; D call uncertain. CDR1 is SQVTM, CDR2 ANQGSEA, per germline. V was clipped by 0 bases and J by 2 bases, with 7 bases between them. The CDR3 contains 13 residues. The CDR3 DNA reads as TGCAGCGTTGAAGAAAACCAGCAAGAGACCCAGTACTTC. Translating it yields CSVEENQQETQYF. Full variable domain (outside the CDR3, taken from reference TRBV29-1 and TRBJ2-5): SAVISQKPSRDICQRGTSLTIQCQVDSQVTMMFWYRQQPGQSLTLIATANQGSEATYESGFVIDKFPISRPNLTFSTLTVSNMSPEDSSIYLCSVEENQQETQYFGPGTRLLVL.

The chain has TRBV30 and TRBJ2-6; D is possibly TRBD2 (5 bases). CDR1 is GTSNPN, CDR2 SVGIG, per germline (reference sequence). The ends were cut back, 4 bases at V and 0 bases at J, with 31 bases in the middle. The CDR3 spans 22 residues. CDR3 loop: CAWIVIPSLAEFGDSGANVLTF. The DNA for the CDR3 is TGTGCCTGGATTGTAATCCCTTCGTTGGCAGAATTCGGGGACTCTGGGGCCAACGTCCTGACTTTC.

The J gene is TRBJ2-5, the V gene TRBV5-1; weak D call: TRBD2 (6 bases). Looked up from germline, CDR1 is SGHRS and CDR2 is YFSETQ. V lost 6 bases and J lost 2, with 14 bases in between. The CDR3 spans 14 residues. CDR3 sequence (DNA): TGCGCCAGCACCCCCCGGGAGTTACAAGAGACCCAGTACTTC. Protein: CASTPRELQETQYF.

The chain combines TRBV7-6 with TRBJ2-3; 10 bases align to TRBD2. Germline assignment: CDR1 SGHVS and CDR2 FNYEAQ. V gave up 5 bases and J gave up 2 bases; unmatched junction bases: 7. This CDR3 contains 16 residues. The DNA of the CDR3 is TGTGCCAGCAGCGAGATAGCGGGGGGTCTCACAGATACGCAGTATTTT. Translated, it gives CASSEIAGGLTDTQYF.

This clone was counted between two and nine times. The chain employs TRBV28 and TRBJ2-4; D is unclear. CDR1 and CDR2 (germline): MDHEN, SYDVKM. V was cut by 5 bases and J by 4 bases, with 6 bases left in between. The CDR3 is 12 residues long. CDR3 bases: TGTGCCAGCAGTGGGCCAAAAAACATTCAGTACTTC. It encodes CASSGPKNIQYF.

The chain couples TRBV6-6 to TRBJ2-3; 10 nucleotides align to TRBD2. The germline CDR1 and CDR2 sequences are MNHNY and SVGAGI (reference sequence). CDR3 length: 16 residues. Unmatched junction bases numbered 9, after V lost 5 bases and J lost 4 bases. The CDR3 DNA reads TGTGCCAGCAGTCACATAGCGGGGGGACCTCCAGATACGCAGTATTTT. Translation gives CASSHIAGGPPDTQYF.

This clone was seen a handful of times. The rearrangement joins TRBV11-1 to TRBJ1-1; weak D call: TRBD1 (6 bases). Trimming removed 5 bases from V and 4 bases from J, with 17 bases in between. This CDR3 region has 15 residues. Germline CDR1 reads SGHAT; CDR2 reads FQDESV (reference sequence). In nucleotides, the CDR3 is TGTGCCAGCAGCCTTTGGGGGCCTGGGAGCACTGAAGCTTTCTTT. This sequence encodes CASSLWGPGSTEAFF.

The V call is TRBV9, the J call TRBJ2-5, with 8 nucleotides matching TRBD1. CDR1 is SGDLS and CDR2 is YYNGEE in the germline V gene. CDR3 size: 16 residues. Unmatched junction bases numbered 13, after V lost 4 bases and J lost 5 bases. This CDR3 reads CASSRYRGVTRETQYF. The CDR3, as DNA: TGTGCCAGCAGCAGATACAGGGGGGTCACTCGGGAGACCCAGTACTTC. Together with reference TRBV9 and TRBJ2-5, the CDR3 gives the full variable domain: DSGVTQTPKHLITATGQRVTLRCSPRSGDLSVYWYQQSLDQGLQFLIQYYNGEERAKGNILERFSAQQFPDLHSELNLSSLELGDSALYFCASSRYRGVTRETQYFGPGTRLLVL.

V is TRBV29-1 and J is TRBJ2-7, with D hard to call. CDR1 SQVTM and CDR2 ANQGSEA come from the germline V gene. This CDR3 spans 12 amino acids. Trimming took off 4 bases at V and 4 bases at J, with 11 bases between the two ends. CDR3 residues: CSVGDTAYEQYF. The CDR3 DNA follows: TGCAGCGTTGGAGACACTGCTTACGAGCAGTACTTC.

This clone was seen once. The chain combines TRBV7-8 with TRBJ2-4; 7 bases are a match to TRBD1. Trimming at V came to 5 bases and at J to 7 bases, leaving 8 bases not matched to a gene. CDR3 length: 14 amino acids. Germline CDR1 SGHVS, CDR2 FQNEAQ. CDR3 DNA: TGTGCCAGCAGCCAAACGACAGGGACGAACATTCAGTACTTC. It specifies CASSQTTGTNIQYF.

This clone was detected once. This CDR3 is also generated by other DNA sequences in the sample. The CDR3 region has the DNA TGTGCCTGGACAGGGCGCTATGGCTACACCTTC. It encodes CAWTGRYGYTF. The chain uses TRBV30 and TRBJ1-2; D perhaps matches TRBD1 (5 bases). In germline, CDR1 is GTSNPN, CDR2 SVGIG (reference sequence). This CDR3 spans 11 amino acids. The ends were cut back, 4 bases at V and 4 bases at J, with 7 bases in the middle.

This clone was observed a single time. The V call is TRBV4-3, the J call TRBJ2-3; the D call may be TRBD1 or TRBD2 (6 bases each). The V end lost 0 bases, the J end lost 6 bases, and 10 bases lay between the germline ends. Per the germline V gene, CDR1 is LGHNA and CDR2 is YSLEER. The CDR3 length is 14 residues. In nucleotides, the CDR3 is TGCGCCAGCAGCCAAGAAGGGGGGTGGGATACGCAGTATTTT. Translated: CASSQEGGWDTQYF.

The rearrangement links TRBV10-3 to TRBJ1-6; D is unclear. The germline gives CDR1 ENHRY, CDR2 SYGVKD. The V end lost 5 bases, the J end lost 7 bases, and 12 bases lay between the germline ends. The CDR3 has 14 residues. This CDR3 reads CAISNRTENSPLHF. CDR3 bases: TGTGCCATCAGTAACCGGACGGAGAATTCACCCCTCCACTTT.

This clone was picked up one time. The CDR3 bases are TGTGCCAGCAGCCCACTCACAGGGGATGGGGCCAACGTCCTGACTTTC. Translating it yields CASSPLTGDGANVLTF. The V call is TRBV11-3, the J call TRBJ2-6; 7 bases are shared with TRBD1. With 5 bases clipped from V and 3 bases from J, the junction kept 7 bases outside the gene matches. CDR1 is SGHNT, CDR2 YENEEA, per germline. This CDR3 has 16 residues.

The chain carries TRBV7-2 and TRBJ1-4; 10 bases line up with TRBD1. The CDR3 loop spans 15 amino acids. The germline V gene encodes CDR1 SGHTA and CDR2 FQGNSA. J gave up 13 bases and V 5 bases, and 13 bases lay outside the gene matches. The CDR3 DNA is TGTGCCAGCAGCGTGCGACAGGGGGCGCATCCCAGACTGTTTTTT. Its protein is CASSVRQGAHPRLFF.

This chain connects TRBV10-3 to TRBJ1-5, with a weak D call TRBD1 (5 bases). The CDR3 runs 14 residues. CDR1 is ENHRY and CDR2 is SYGVKD in the germline V gene. V shed 5 bases and J shed 5 bases, with 13 bases lying between them. The CDR3 is CAISPAGSHQPQHF. CDR3 sequence (DNA): TGTGCCATCAGTCCCGCAGGGAGCCATCAGCCCCAGCATTTT.

The J gene is TRBJ1-1, the V gene TRBV5-1; TRBD1 aligns across 8 bases. This CDR3 comprises 15 residues. Germline CDR1 SGHRS, CDR2 YFSETQ. V lost 2 bases, J lost 1 base, and 4 bases stayed unmatched. This CDR3 is CASSFGDRPNTEAFF. In DNA, the CDR3 is TGCGCCAGCAGCTTTGGGGACAGGCCGAACACTGAAGCTTTCTTT.

The chain joins TRBV7-3 to TRBJ1-1; D ambiguous. Germline values: CDR1 SGHTA, CDR2 FQGTGA. Trimming took 0 bases from V and 1 from J, leaving 3 bases between them. The CDR3 is 13 amino acids. The CDR3 DNA is TGTGCCAGCAGCTTAACCGCGAACACTGAAGCTTTCTTT. Its translation: CASSLTANTEAFF.